This T cell receptor beta chain derives from a study of monozygotic twins with inflammatory bowel disease. TCRdb re-called the 5' RACE reads and shows each CDR3 protein once, DNA omitted. The table gives more than 95,000 distinct CDR3 sequences; the top ten clones make up more than 1.5% of it. This CDR3 is built from 17 residues. In germline, CDR1 is DFQATT, CDR2 SNEGSKA (reference sequence). This chain uses TRBV20-1 with TRBJ2-4; absent DNA, TCRdb's TRBD2 call cannot be checked. The sequenced material came from blood. This clonotype originated in a human donor with ulcerative colitis or Crohn's disease, or a healthy co-twin of an affected twin (not recorded which). CDR3 loop: CSASSAGGRLAKNIQYF.